The 21 T cell receptor beta chains listed next were all sequenced from one sample in a study of blood T cell repertoires in COVID-19. The protocol was immunoSEQ multiplex PCR, while the TCRdb copy is restricted to in-frame clones and leaves out a portion. Among fewer than 90,000 clones, almost 90% were seen once, and the ten largest hold approximately 1.9%. The specimen was peripheral blood. These receptor sequences come from a woman of 80 years or more with active or convalescent COVID-19.

DNA of the CDR3: TGCGCCAGCAGCTTGGACCGGACAGGGGGCCTCAATGAGCAGTTCTTC. It translates to CASSLDRTGGLNEQFF. The chain carries TRBV5-1 and TRBJ2-1; 11 nucleotides agree with TRBD1. Germline V gives CDR1 SGHRS, CDR2 YFSETQ. The CDR3 has 16 amino acids. The V gene end was trimmed by 0 bases and the J gene end by 6 bases; junction bases not matched to a gene: 5.

The gene calls are TRBV20-1 and TRBJ2-7, with D perhaps matching TRBD2 (6 bases). This CDR3 has 16 residues. The V end was cut by 3 bases, the J end by 3 bases, with 21 bases between. Germline loops: CDR1 DFQATT, CDR2 SNEGSKA (reference sequence). The CDR3 region is CSASLGGGTGVYEQYF. The CDR3 DNA sequence: TGCAGTGCTAGTTTAGGTGGAGGGACTGGGGTCTACGAGCAGTACTTC.

This clone was seen only a few times. The chain uses TRBV10-3 and TRBJ2-4; 10 nucleotides line up with TRBD2. The V gene's germline CDR1 is ENHRY and CDR2 SYGVKD. Losses at the gene ends were 0 bases for V and 1 base for J; bases not matched to a gene: 6. The CDR3 is 18 residues long. CDR3 sequence: CAISESLGLARAKNIQYF. The CDR3 DNA reads as TGTGCCATCAGTGAGTCGTTGGGACTAGCGAGGGCCAAAAACATTCAGTACTTC.

CDR3 amino acids: CASSETGSANYGYTF. The DNA of the CDR3 is TGTGCCAGCAGCGAGACAGGGTCAGCTAACTATGGCTACACCTTC. The chain employs TRBV9 and TRBJ1-2; 7 bases agree with TRBD1. The CDR3 has 15 residues. Trimming took 3 bases from V and 0 from J; bases not matched to a gene: 5. Germline-derived CDR1 and CDR2 are SGDLS and YYNGEE. The whole variable domain, filled in from reference TRBV9 and TRBJ1-2, reads DSGVTQTPKHLITATGQRVTLRCSPRSGDLSVYWYQQSLDQGLQFLIQYYNGEERAKGNILERFSAQQFPDLHSELNLSSLELGDSALYFCASSETGSANYGYTFGSGTRLTVV.

The J gene is TRBJ2-2, the V gene TRBV15; the D gene is possibly TRBD1 (5 bases). CDR1 and CDR2 (germline): LNHNV, YYDKDF (reference sequence). The CDR3 contains 17 residues. Trimming stripped 0 bases from V and 3 bases from J, with 14 bases between. The CDR3 DNA sequence: TGTGCCACCAGCAGAGATTCGGCGACAGCCTACACCGGGGAGCTGTTTTTT. Encoded protein: CATSRDSATAYTGELFF.

This chain links TRBV5-1 with TRBJ2-3, with 8 bases fitting TRBD2. There are 16 residues in the CDR3. The V gene's germline CDR1 is SGHRS and CDR2 YFSETQ. After removal of 0 bases from V and 0 bases from J, the junction contained 3 bases not matched to a gene. The CDR3 loop is CASSLDGRGSTDTQYF. CDR3 DNA: TGCGCCAGCAGCTTGGACGGGAGGGGGAGCACAGATACGCAGTATTTT.

The gene calls are TRBV6-5 and TRBJ2-1; D is unclear. Germline V gene lookup returns CDR1 MNHEY and CDR2 SVGAGI. Trimming took off 2 bases at V and 0 bases at J, with 8 bases between the two ends. The length of the CDR3 is 15 residues. The CDR3 loop is CASSYQSSSYNEQFF. DNA of the CDR3: TGTGCCAGCAGTTACCAATCGAGCTCCTACAATGAGCAGTTCTTC.

This chain uses TRBV27 with TRBJ1-5; D possibly corresponds to TRBD1 (5 bases). V shed 10 bases and J shed 2 bases, with 12 bases lying between them. This CDR3 region has 13 residues. CDR1 and CDR2 (germline): MNHEY, SMNVEV (reference sequence). Here the CDR3 reads CATGGFGNQPQHF. For the CDR3, the DNA is TGTGCCACGGGGGGGTTTGGCAATCAGCCCCAGCATTTT.

This chain connects TRBV5-8 to TRBJ2-7; 7 nucleotides match TRBD1. CDR1 and CDR2 from the germline V gene are SGHTS and YDEGEE. J was trimmed by 0 bases and V by 0 bases; bases with no gene match: 0. The CDR3 runs to 14 residues. The CDR3 DNA reads TGTGCCAGCAGCTTGGACAGGGGCTCCTACGAGCAGTACTTC. Protein product: CASSLDRGSYEQYF. Using reference TRBV5-8 and TRBJ2-7 for the parts outside the CDR3, the full variable domain is EAGVTQSPTHLIKTRGQQATLRCSPISGHTSVYWYQQALGLGLQFLLWYDEGEERNRGNFPPRFSGRQFPNYSSELNVNALELEDSALYLCASSLDRGSYEQYFGPGTRLTVT.

Worth noting for this clone: The junction and the germline gene differ at one end; a read error may be behind it. This chain uses TRBV2 with TRBJ2-1; D is ambiguous. The CDR3 consists of 12 residues. Germline V gene sequence: CDR1 SNHLY, CDR2 FYNNEI. CDR3 sequence (DNA): TGTGCCAGCAGGGGTAGCCCTCCCCTCCGCGTCTTC. Amino acid sequence: CASRGSPPLRVF.

This clone was detected once. The chain combines TRBV6-2 or TRBV6-3 with TRBJ2-5, with D perhaps matching TRBD1 (6 bases). V shed 2 bases and J shed 5 bases, with 12 bases lying between them. CDR3 length: 14 residues. In germline, CDR1 is MNHEY, CDR2 SVGEGT. The CDR3 DNA reads as TGTGCCAGCAGTTACAATGGGGGCAGGGAGACCCAGTACTTC. Translating it yields CASSYNGGRETQYF.

This rearrangement joins TRBV11-2 to TRBJ1-2; 9 bases line up with TRBD1. V lost 5 bases, J lost 6 bases, and 16 bases stayed unmatched. Germline V lookup: CDR1 SGHAT, CDR2 FQNNGV. The CDR3 spans 17 residues. In DNA form, the CDR3 reads TGTGCCAGCAGCCCGGCCCCGGGTTGGGACAGGGCCCATGGCTACACCTTC. Translation gives CASSPAPGWDRAHGYTF.

The CDR3 bases are TGTGCCAGCAGCTTAAGCGGGGGGGCCGGAGGAGATACGCAGTATTTT. Translated: CASSLSGGAGGDTQYF. This rearrangement joins TRBV7-2 to TRBJ2-3; TRBD2 agrees at 10 bases. The germline V gene encodes CDR1 SGHTA and CDR2 FQGNSA. The V and J ends lost 2 bases and 5 bases, in that order; junction bases with no gene match: 7. The CDR3 is made up of 16 amino acids.

The chain combines TRBV10-2 with TRBJ1-1; possible D gene TRBD1, 6 bases. Looked up from germline, CDR1 is WSHSY and CDR2 is SAAADI. V dropped 4 bases and J dropped 1 base, with 10 bases sitting between them. The CDR3 spans 14 residues. The CDR3 nucleotides read TGCGCCAGCAGTGTGTCAGGGGCGAACACTGAAGCTTTCTTT. Translated: CASSVSGANTEAFF.

This sequence joins TRBV9 and TRBJ1-5; a possible D gene is TRBD1 (6 bases). The CDR3 loop spans 16 amino acids. Germline values: CDR1 SGDLS, CDR2 YYNGEE. The V end lost 3 bases, the J end lost 6 bases, and 19 bases lay between the germline ends. CDR3 bases: TGTGCCAGCAGCGCTACAGAGCGACAGGAAGGTCAGCCCCAGCATTTT. This sequence encodes CASSATERQEGQPQHF.

This sequence joins TRBV4-3 and TRBJ2-1, with a tentative D call TRBD2 (6 bases). Germline loops: CDR1 LGHNA, CDR2 YSLEER. The V end lost 4 bases, the J end lost 1 base, and 8 bases lay between the germline ends. The CDR3 length is 14 residues. CDR3 in amino acids: CASSRDSSYNEQFF. The CDR3 DNA is TGCGCCAGCAGCCGGGACTCATCCTACAATGAGCAGTTCTTC.

The rearrangement joins TRBV2 to TRBJ2-7; TRBD2 agrees at 7 bases. This CDR3 is 18 amino acids long. Germline CDR1 SNHLY, CDR2 FYNNEI. V shed 7 bases and J 1 base; nucleotides not matched to a gene: 19. The CDR3 region is CASTIAKLRRERSYEQYF. The CDR3 DNA sequence: TGTGCCAGCACAATCGCTAAACTGAGGCGGGAGCGGTCCTACGAGCAGTACTTC.

The chain links TRBV6-2 or TRBV6-3 to TRBJ2-5; 7 positions match TRBD1. Germline CDR1 reads MNHEY; CDR2 reads SVGEGT. After removal of 0 bases from V and 1 base from J, the junction contained 2 bases not matched to a gene. The CDR3 is 15 residues long. As DNA, the CDR3 is TGTGCCAGCAGTTACTCGAACAGGGGCCAAGAGACCCAGTACTTC. It specifies CASSYSNRGQETQYF.

The chain employs TRBV9 and TRBJ1-4, with 8 bases identical to TRBD1. The CDR3 extends over 16 amino acids. Germline CDR1 and CDR2: SGDLS and YYNGEE. The V segment lost 4 bases and the J segment 7 bases; nucleotides outside the gene matches: 12. CDR3 DNA: TGTGCCAGCAGCAGCGGACAGGGAGGCTATAGTGAAAAACTGTTTTTT. Protein sequence: CASSSGQGGYSEKLFF.

The chain links TRBV7-9 to TRBJ1-1, with 8 bases lining up with TRBD1. Germline CDR1 reads SEHNR; CDR2 reads FQNEAQ (reference sequence). Trimming took 1 base from V and 1 from J; bases not matched to a gene: 5. CDR3 length equals 16 residues. CDR3 in DNA: TGTGCCAGCAGCTTAGTATCCGGGACAGGGAACACTGAAGCTTTCTTT. It yields the protein CASSLVSGTGNTEAFF.

This chain uses TRBV7-2 with TRBJ1-5, with TRBD1 as a possible D gene (5 bases). This CDR3 is 15 amino acids long. From germline, CDR1 is SGHTA and CDR2 FQGNSA. V lost 2 bases to trimming and J lost 4 bases, with 12 bases between them. The CDR3 spells CASSLRSGGNQPQHF. The DNA for the CDR3 is TGTGCCAGCAGCTTACGTTCGGGGGGGAATCAGCCCCAGCATTTT.